One T cell receptor (beta chain) is described in this entry. The antigen is undetermined. Unfractionated whole blood was the source from which total RNA was extracted. The source of the sample is a study of human T cells and chemical hapten exposure. At the level of the study: TCR yields per sample varied mostly from small pooled library volume differences.

The library labeled individual cDNA molecules by adding unique molecular identifiers to them. Original methodology: Individual samples carried between roughly 23,224 and 690,600 TCRs, with about 88,000 as the median. Via MiXCR, TCRdb re-called the 5' RACE reads, giving one row per CDR3 protein. These V and J calls derive from TCRdb rather than the authors' analysis. The table shows 80,000 or so distinct CDR3 sequences, with 15% to 20% occurring only once. Study outcomes and limitations: DPC sensitization left the count of TCRs above 1 in 1000 unchanged.

The germline V gene encodes CDR1 SGHVS and CDR2 FQNEAQ. The CDR3 has 15 residues. Trimming shortened V by 2 bases and J by 9 bases, and 14 bases separated the two germline ends. The sequence derives from a female donor in good health. The V call is TRBV7-8, the J call TRBJ1-6, with D possibly TRBD1 on 5 matching bases. CDR3 coding DNA: TGTGCCAGCAGCTTAACGGACATCAGGATTTCACCCCTCCACTTT. Residues: CASSLTDIRISPLHF.